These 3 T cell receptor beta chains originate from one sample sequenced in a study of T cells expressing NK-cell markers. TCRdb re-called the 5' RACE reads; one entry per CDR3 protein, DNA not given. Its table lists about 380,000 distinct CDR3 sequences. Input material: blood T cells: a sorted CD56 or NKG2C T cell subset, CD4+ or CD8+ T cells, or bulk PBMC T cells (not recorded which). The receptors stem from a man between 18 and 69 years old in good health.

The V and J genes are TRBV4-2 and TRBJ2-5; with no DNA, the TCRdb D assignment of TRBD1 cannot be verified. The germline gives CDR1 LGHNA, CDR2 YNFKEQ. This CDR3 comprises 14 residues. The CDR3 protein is CASSPDGRGETQYF.

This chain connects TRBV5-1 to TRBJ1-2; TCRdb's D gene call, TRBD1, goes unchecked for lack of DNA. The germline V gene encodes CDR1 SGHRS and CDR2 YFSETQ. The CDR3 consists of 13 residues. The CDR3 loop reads CASSPDPTGVYTF. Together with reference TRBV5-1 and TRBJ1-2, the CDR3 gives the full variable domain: KAGVTQTPRYLIKTRGQQVTLSCSPISGHRSVSWYQQTPGQGLQFLFEYFSETQRNKGNFPGRFSGRQFSNSRSEMNVSTLELGDSALYLCASSPDPTGVYTFGSGTRLTVV.

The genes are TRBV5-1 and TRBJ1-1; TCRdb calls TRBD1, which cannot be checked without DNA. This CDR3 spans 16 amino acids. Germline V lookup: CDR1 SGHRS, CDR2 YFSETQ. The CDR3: CASSAGQRLINTEAFF.